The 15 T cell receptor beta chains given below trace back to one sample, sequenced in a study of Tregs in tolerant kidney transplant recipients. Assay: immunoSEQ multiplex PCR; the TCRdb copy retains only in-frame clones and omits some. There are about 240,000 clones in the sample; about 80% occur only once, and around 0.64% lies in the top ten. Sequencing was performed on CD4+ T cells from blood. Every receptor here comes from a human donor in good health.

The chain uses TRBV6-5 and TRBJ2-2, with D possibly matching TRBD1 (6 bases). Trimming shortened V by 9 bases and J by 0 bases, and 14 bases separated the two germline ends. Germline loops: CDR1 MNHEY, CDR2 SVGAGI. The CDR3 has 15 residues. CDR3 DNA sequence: TGTGCCAGTTGGGGGCGAAGGGCGAACACCGGGGAGCTGTTTTTT. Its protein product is CASWGRRANTGELFF.

As DNA, the CDR3 is TGTGCCAGCAGCTCCACCCGGGACAGGACCTACGAGCAGTACTTC. Its protein product is CASSSTRDRTYEQYF. V usage is TRBV11-2 and J usage is TRBJ2-7, with 8 bases lining up with TRBD1. CDR3 length: 15 amino acids. The J segment lost 2 bases and the V segment lost 4 bases, leaving 7 bases of the junction unmatched. CDR1 and CDR2 from the germline V gene are SGHAT and FQNNGV. The complete variable domain, with remaining parts taken from reference TRBV11-2 and TRBJ2-7, reads EAGVAQSPRYKIIEKRQSVAFWCNPISGHATLYWYQQILGQGPKLLIQFQNNGVVDDSQLPKDRFSAERLKGVDSTLKIQPAKLEDSAVYLCASSSTRDRTYEQYFGPGTRLTVT.

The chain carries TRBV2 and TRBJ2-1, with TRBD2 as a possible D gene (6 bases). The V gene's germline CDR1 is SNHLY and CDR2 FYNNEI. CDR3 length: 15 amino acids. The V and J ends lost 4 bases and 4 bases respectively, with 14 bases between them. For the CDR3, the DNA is TGTGCCAGCAGTGCCGGGGCTAGCGTTTACAATGAGCAGTTCTTC. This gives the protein CASSAGASVYNEQFF.

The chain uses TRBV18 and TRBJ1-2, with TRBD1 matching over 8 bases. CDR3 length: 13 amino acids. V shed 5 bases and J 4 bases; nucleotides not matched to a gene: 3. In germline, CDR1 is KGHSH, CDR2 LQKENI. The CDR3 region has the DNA TGTGCCAGCTCATCCACAGGGGGCTATGGCTACACCTTC. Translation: CASSSTGGYGYTF.

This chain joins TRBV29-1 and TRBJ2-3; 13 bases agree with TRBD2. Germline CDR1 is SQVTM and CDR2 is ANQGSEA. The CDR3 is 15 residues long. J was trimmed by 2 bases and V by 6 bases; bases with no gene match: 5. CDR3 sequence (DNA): TGCAGCGTGACCGGGACTAGCGGGACCACAGATACGCAGTATTTT. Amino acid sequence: CSVTGTSGTTDTQYF.

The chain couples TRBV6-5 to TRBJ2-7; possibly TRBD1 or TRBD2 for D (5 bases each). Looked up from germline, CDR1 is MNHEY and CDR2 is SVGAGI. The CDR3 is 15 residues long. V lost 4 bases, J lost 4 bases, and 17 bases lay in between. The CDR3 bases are TGTGCCAGCAGTTCCATCGGGACGCAGCTTTACGAGCAGTACTTC. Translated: CASSSIGTQLYEQYF.

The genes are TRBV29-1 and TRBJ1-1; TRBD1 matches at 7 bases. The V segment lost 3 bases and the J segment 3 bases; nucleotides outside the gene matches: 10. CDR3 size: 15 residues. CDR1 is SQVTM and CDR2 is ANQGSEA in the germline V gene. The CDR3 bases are TGCAGCGTTGAGCGGGACAGCAACCTTTACACTGAAGCTTTCTTT. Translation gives CSVERDSNLYTEAFF.

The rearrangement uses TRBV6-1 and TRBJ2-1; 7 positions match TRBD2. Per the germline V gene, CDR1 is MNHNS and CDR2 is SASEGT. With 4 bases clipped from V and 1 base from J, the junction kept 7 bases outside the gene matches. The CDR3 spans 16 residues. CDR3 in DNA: TGTGCCAGCAGTGTTCTAGCGGATAGATCCTACAATGAGCAGTTCTTC. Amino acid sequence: CASSVLADRSYNEQFF.

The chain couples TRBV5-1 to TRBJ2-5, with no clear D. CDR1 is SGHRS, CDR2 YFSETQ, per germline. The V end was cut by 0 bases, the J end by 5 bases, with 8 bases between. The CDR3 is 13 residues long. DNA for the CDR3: TGCGCCAGCAGCTTGGGGTCGGCGGAGACCCAGTACTTC. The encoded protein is CASSLGSAETQYF.

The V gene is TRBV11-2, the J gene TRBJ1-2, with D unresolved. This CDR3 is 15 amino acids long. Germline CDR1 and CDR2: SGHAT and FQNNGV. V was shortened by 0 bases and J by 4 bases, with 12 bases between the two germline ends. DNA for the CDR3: TGTGCCAGCAGCTTAGATCCAAAAGCGGTCTATGGCTACACCTTC. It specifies CASSLDPKAVYGYTF.

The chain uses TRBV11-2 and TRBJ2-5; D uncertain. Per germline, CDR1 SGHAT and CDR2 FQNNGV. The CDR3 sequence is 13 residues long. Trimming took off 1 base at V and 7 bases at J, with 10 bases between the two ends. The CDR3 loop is CASSLGPSGTQYF. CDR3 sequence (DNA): TGTGCCAGCAGCTTAGGGCCGAGTGGGACCCAGTACTTC.

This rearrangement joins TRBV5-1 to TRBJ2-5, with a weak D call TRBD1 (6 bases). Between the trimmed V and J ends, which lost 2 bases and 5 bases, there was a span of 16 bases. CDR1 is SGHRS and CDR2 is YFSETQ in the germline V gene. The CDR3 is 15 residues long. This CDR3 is CASSFIIGGEETQYF. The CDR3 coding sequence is TGCGCCAGCAGCTTTATAATAGGGGGTGAGGAGACCCAGTACTTC. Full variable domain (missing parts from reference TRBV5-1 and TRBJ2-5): KAGVTQTPRYLIKTRGQQVTLSCSPISGHRSVSWYQQTPGQGLQFLFEYFSETQRNKGNFPGRFSGRQFSNSRSEMNVSTLELGDSALYLCASSFIIGGEETQYFGPGTRLLVL.

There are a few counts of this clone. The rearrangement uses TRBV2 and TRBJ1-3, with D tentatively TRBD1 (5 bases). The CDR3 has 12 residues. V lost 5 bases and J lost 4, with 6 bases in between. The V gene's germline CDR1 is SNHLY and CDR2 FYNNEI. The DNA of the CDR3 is TGTGCCAGCAGTAACAGGGGAAACACCATATATTTT. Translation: CASSNRGNTIYF. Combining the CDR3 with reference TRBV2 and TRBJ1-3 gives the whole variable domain EPEVTQTPSHQVTQMGQEVILRCVPISNHLYFYWYRQILGQKVEFLVSFYNNEISEKSEIFDDQFSVERPDGSNFTLKIRSTKLEDSAMYFCASSNRGNTIYFGEGSWLTVV.

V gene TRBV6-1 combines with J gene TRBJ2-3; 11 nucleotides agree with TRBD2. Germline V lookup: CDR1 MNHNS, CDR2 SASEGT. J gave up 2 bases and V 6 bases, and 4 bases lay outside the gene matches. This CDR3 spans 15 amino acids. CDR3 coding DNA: TGTGCCAGCAGACAACTAGCGGGAGTCACAGATACGCAGTATTTT. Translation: CASRQLAGVTDTQYF.

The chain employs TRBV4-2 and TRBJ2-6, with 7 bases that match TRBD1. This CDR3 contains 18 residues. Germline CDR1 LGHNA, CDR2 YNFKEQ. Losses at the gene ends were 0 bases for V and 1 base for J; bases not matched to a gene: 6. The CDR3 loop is CASSQDAGRGSGANVLTF. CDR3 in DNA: TGTGCCAGCAGCCAAGATGCAGGCAGGGGGTCTGGGGCCAACGTCCTGACTTTC.